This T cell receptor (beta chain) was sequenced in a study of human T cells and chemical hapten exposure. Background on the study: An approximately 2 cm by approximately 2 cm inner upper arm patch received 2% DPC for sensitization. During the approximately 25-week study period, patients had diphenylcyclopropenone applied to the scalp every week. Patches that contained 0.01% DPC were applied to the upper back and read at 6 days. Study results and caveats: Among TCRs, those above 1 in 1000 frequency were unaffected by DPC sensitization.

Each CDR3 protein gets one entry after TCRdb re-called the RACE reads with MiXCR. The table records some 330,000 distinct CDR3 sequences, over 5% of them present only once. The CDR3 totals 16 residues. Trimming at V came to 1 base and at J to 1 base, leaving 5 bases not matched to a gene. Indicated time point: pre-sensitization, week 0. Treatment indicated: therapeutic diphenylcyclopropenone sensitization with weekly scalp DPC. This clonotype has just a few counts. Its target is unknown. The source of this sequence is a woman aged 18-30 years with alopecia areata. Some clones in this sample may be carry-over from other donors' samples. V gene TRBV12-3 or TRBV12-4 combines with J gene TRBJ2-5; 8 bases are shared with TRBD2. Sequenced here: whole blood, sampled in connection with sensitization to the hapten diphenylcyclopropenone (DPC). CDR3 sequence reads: CASSLGLATGQETQYF. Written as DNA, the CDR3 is TGTGCCAGCAGTTTAGGACTAGCGACGGGCCAAGAGACCCAGTACTTC.